This record looks at one T cell receptor beta chain sequence and its context. This clone was found a few times. No cognate antigen has been identified for it. No clone much larger than this one lies a single base away; base qualities are absent. TCRbeta CDR3 regions were amplified from genomic DNA using the immunoSEQ Assay, a bias-controlled multiplex PCR. As for the authors' bioinformatics: Nucleated cell counts per sample were estimated from amplification of reference gene primers within the assay. To quantify the absolute abundance of each unique TCRbeta CDR3 rearrangement, sequence reads were collapsed and filtered. For each sample, productive Simpson clonality was calculated as the square root of Simpson's diversity index across productive rearrangements. The table comes from immuneACCESS by way of TCRdb, which keeps in-frame sequences with V and J called. Part of the clones is missing from these tables; in studies checked, under half for an unresolved V gene and the rest for unknown reasons. V, J and clone size were drawn from that table, and D and trimming were deduced from the DNA. Recorded for this sample are roughly 280,000 clones; less than 85% of them occurred a single time. The top ten hold about 4.9% of the sample.

These data belong to a study of blood T cell repertoires in COVID-19 (dated by TCRdb to between 2020 and 2021). About the full investigation: Samples from collaborators originated in the United States, Italy and Spain and spanned both the acute and convalescent phases of COVID-19. The material from the prospective study consisted of cDNA or gDNA derived from T cells, B-cell-depleted T cells, or PBMCs. Sample metadata almost always included a de-identified subject ID, COVID-19 status, age in years and sex. The repertoires were released in a freely available public database intended as a resource for research on the immune response to SARS-CoV-2. Where available, HLA class I and class II types were obtained from metadata supplied by the sample provider rather than from assay-based typing. The samples were drawn from two sources: the first 160 participants of the ongoing ImmuneRACE study, and fewer than 1,500 subjects contributed by 6 global collaborators. Deeply sampled blood TCRbeta repertoires from subjects exposed to, actively infected with, or recovered from COVID-19 were included in the dataset.

The study at large found these results: How much clinical and demographic metadata was included differed by source and by participant, and the metadata was provided uncurated.

Another Seattle source contributed samples from volunteer blood donors who had recovered from COVID-19. Each collaborating institution followed its own protocols to collect whole blood in K2EDTA tubes. Collaborator samples were shipped for TCRbeta analysis as frozen whole blood, isolated PBMCs, or DNA extracted from either sample type. CDR1 and CDR2, per the germline V gene, are SQVTM and ANQGSEA. A distance of 12 bases separates the germline ends of V and J, which lose 0 bases and 10 bases respectively. The CDR3 runs 13 residues from the cysteine to the phenylalanine. Only the CDR3 DNA stays, 39 bases, in frame from base 1.

This sequence originates from a man aged 55 to 70 who had recovered from COVID-19. The chain is made from TRBV29-1 and TRBJ1-4, and the D gene may be TRBD1, 6 bases matching. Material for sequencing was peripheral blood. The DNA sequence is given as TGCAGCGTTGAAGATAGGGGGGGTACAAAACTGTTTTTT. The encoded protein is CSVEDRGGTKLFF.